This T cell receptor beta chain was obtained from a study of blood T cells in healthy people across ages. The second PCR ran roughly 7 to 12 cycles with a sample-barcoded 5' primer and J-beta primers. Tags on each cDNA molecule came from a template-switch adaptor with 12 random nucleotides. Each CDR3 protein is one row after TCRdb ran MiXCR on the 5' RACE reads. The table records roughly 1,700,000 distinct CDR3 sequences, roughly 28% of them present only once. General study results and limits: TCR beta diversity correlated strongly with naive T cell percentage.

Comment on this clonotype: Its cognate antigen is unknown.

This TCR came from a woman between 25 and 40 years old in good health. The sample consisted of blood.

As DNA, the CDR3 is TGCAGTGGGGGCGGTGGCAGGGGGCTCGCGGACATTCAGTACTTC. Its protein product is CSGGGGRGLADIQYF. The V call is TRBV20-1, the J call TRBJ2-4, with TRBD1 identical over 8 bases. The CDR3 extends over 15 amino acids. The ends lost 7 bases at V and 8 bases at J; junction bases unmatched: 16. CDR1 is DFQATT and CDR2 is SNEGSKA in the germline V gene (reference sequence).